These 19 T cell receptor beta chains were sequenced from one sample in a study of naive and memory T cell subsets. Two oligonucleotides, mixed equimolar, formed the beta constant-region primer covering TRBC1 and TRBC2. TCRdb passed the UMI-ligation and nested PCR reads through MiXCR, listing each CDR3 protein once. Here the sample spans around 35,000 distinct CDR3 sequences, 10% to 15% being singletons. Sequenced material: effector memory CD4+ T cells from blood. Documented subset: effector memory, CD45RA- CD27-. These receptors all stem from a human donor in good health.

This clonotype was seen many times. The chain couples TRBV7-8 to TRBJ2-1, with 11 bases fitting TRBD2. This CDR3 spans 16 amino acids. Trimming took 1 base from V and 8 from J; bases not matched to a gene: 7. Germline V gene sequence: CDR1 SGHVS, CDR2 FQNEAQ. CDR3 coding DNA: TGTGCCAGCAGCTTAGGCGTACGGACTAGCGGGTATGAGCAGTTCTTC. It specifies CASSLGVRTSGYEQFF.

The gene calls are TRBV28 and TRBJ1-6; D is unclear. The germline V and J ends were trimmed by 5 bases and 0 bases, with 11 bases remaining between them. Germline CDR1 and CDR2: MDHEN and SYDVKM. CDR3 length: 16 amino acids. The CDR3 DNA follows: TGTGCCAGCAGTAGTCAGACAAGCTCCTATAATTCACCCCTCCACTTT. This translates into CASSSQTSSYNSPLHF.

This clonotype was seen many times. This sequence joins TRBV7-2 and TRBJ2-7; no firm D call. The CDR3 runs to 14 residues. Germline CDR1 SGHTA, CDR2 FQGNSA. V lost 1 base and J lost 6, with 13 bases in between. This CDR3 is CASSLVGLVAEQYF. CDR3 bases: TGTGCCAGCAGCTTAGTAGGGCTAGTGGCCGAGCAGTACTTC.

This clonotype is labeled medium-sized. V gene TRBV5-1 combines with J gene TRBJ2-7; TRBD2 might be the D (5 bases). Trimming cost V 0 bases and J 2 bases, with 12 bases left between them. Germline V CDR1 and CDR2: SGHRS, YFSETQ. CDR3 length: 15 residues. CDR3 residues: CASSLEAGTPYEQYF. In DNA form, the CDR3 reads TGCGCCAGCAGCTTGGAGGCGGGTACTCCCTACGAGCAGTACTTC.

This clonotype showed up many times. V gene TRBV5-1 combines with J gene TRBJ2-7; no firm D call. The germline V and J ends were trimmed by 0 bases and 3 bases, with 7 bases remaining between them. The CDR3 is 13 residues long. Germline V gives CDR1 SGHRS, CDR2 YFSETQ. CDR3 sequence reads: CASSLDIYYEQYF. The CDR3 nucleotides are TGCGCCAGCAGCTTGGACATCTACTACGAGCAGTACTTC.

This clonotype came up many times. The J gene is TRBJ2-1, the V gene TRBV28; D might be TRBD2 (5 bases). The germline gives CDR1 MDHEN, CDR2 SYDVKM. The CDR3 has 16 amino acids. Trimming shortened V by 3 bases and J by 2 bases, and 14 bases separated the two germline ends. DNA for the CDR3: TGTGCCAGCAGTTTTGGTGGGAGTCAGGCCTACAATGAGCAGTTCTTC. Translating gives CASSFGGSQAYNEQFF.

This clonotype occurred many times. The gene calls are TRBV29-1 and TRBJ2-3; 8 nucleotides line up with TRBD2. From germline, CDR1 is SQVTM and CDR2 ANQGSEA. The CDR3 covers 14 residues. V shed 4 bases and J 2 bases; nucleotides not matched to a gene: 5. CDR3 sequence (DNA): TGCAGCGTTGTATTAGCGGGGCACACAGATACGCAGTATTTT. It codes for CSVVLAGHTDTQYF.

This clonotype was counted between two and nine times. The V gene is TRBV3-1, the J gene TRBJ2-2; 10 nucleotides line up with TRBD1. J lost 9 bases, V lost 1 base, and 2 bases had no gene match. CDR3 length equals 14 residues. CDR1 and CDR2 from the germline V gene are LGHDT and YNNKEL (reference sequence). The CDR3 DNA sequence: TGTGCCAGCAGCCAAGGACAGGGGGCCCGGGAGCTGTTTTTT. It yields the protein CASSQGQGARELFF.

The V gene is TRBV2, the J gene TRBJ2-5; D remains ambiguous. Trimming removed 3 bases at V and 7 bases at J, with 18 bases between. This CDR3 is 15 amino acids long. The V gene's germline CDR1 is SNHLY and CDR2 FYNNEI. The CDR3 protein is CASSESIGVVVTQYF. CDR3 sequence (DNA): TGTGCCAGCAGTGAGTCTATTGGGGTTGTAGTGACCCAGTACTTC.

V and J are TRBV28 and TRBJ2-7, with TRBD2 identical over 10 bases. CDR1 is MDHEN, CDR2 SYDVKM, per germline. The V and J ends lost 3 bases and 1 base, in that order; junction bases with no gene match: 6. The CDR3 length is 16 residues. CDR3 in DNA: TGTGCCAGCAGTTTCTCACTAGCGGGATTATCCTACGAGCAGTACTTC. This sequence encodes CASSFSLAGLSYEQYF.

On this clonotype: A much larger clone lies a single base off, so this may be a read error. The chain employs TRBV12-3 or TRBV12-4 and TRBJ1-5; D is unresolved. This CDR3 has 12 amino acids. V lost 5 bases, J lost 6 bases, and 8 bases lay in between. In DNA form, the CDR3 reads TGTGCCAGCAGTGGGGATAGTCAGCCCCAGCATTTT. This codes for CASSGDSQPQHF.

This clonotype was counted a few times. Written as DNA, the CDR3 is TGCAGTGCTAGAGCGAGGACTAGCGGGAGACTTGGGTCCTACGAGCAGTACTTC. This gives the protein CSARARTSGRLGSYEQYF. The chain carries TRBV20-1 and TRBJ2-7; 13 bases line up with TRBD2. The CDR3 consists of 18 residues. The germline gives CDR1 DFQATT, CDR2 SNEGSKA (reference sequence). V was pared by 1 base and J by 1 base, with 10 bases of the junction left unmatched.

The table lists this clonotype with many counts. The chain employs TRBV6-2 or TRBV6-3 and TRBJ2-7, with D perhaps matching TRBD1 (6 bases). This CDR3 comprises 14 residues. With 5 bases removed from V and 3 bases from J, the gap between germline ends came to 14 bases. Germline V lookup: CDR1 MNHEY, CDR2 SVGEGT. CDR3 protein: CASSRTGPHYEQYF. The CDR3 DNA sequence: TGTGCCAGCAGTCGAACAGGGCCACACTACGAGCAGTACTTC.

This clonotype occurred a few times. The chain employs TRBV5-5 and TRBJ2-1; D is undetermined. The V gene's germline CDR1 is SGHKS and CDR2 YYEKEE (reference sequence). The CDR3 is 13 amino acids. V lost 4 bases and J lost 6, with 11 bases in between. The CDR3 coding sequence is TGTGCCAGCAGCCAAACAACCTTCAATGAGCAGTTCTTC. Its protein product is CASSQTTFNEQFF. Looking up the rest from reference TRBV5-5 and TRBJ2-1 gives the full variable domain: DAGVTQSPTHLIKTRGQQVTLRCSPISGHKSVSWYQQVLGQGPQFIFQYYEKEERGRGNFPDRFSARQFPNYSSELNVNALLLGDSALYLCASSQTTFNEQFFGPGTRLTVL.

The V call is TRBV20-1, the J call TRBJ1-3, with 11 bases matching TRBD1. From germline, CDR1 is DFQATT and CDR2 SNEGSKA (reference sequence). The CDR3 sequence is 15 residues long. The ends lost 3 bases at V and 2 bases at J; junction bases unmatched: 3. The CDR3: CSARGDRGTGNTIYF. As DNA, the CDR3 is TGCAGTGCTAGGGGGGACAGGGGGACTGGAAACACCATATATTTT.

This clonotype was recorded a few times. The chain carries TRBV18 and TRBJ2-3; unclear D gene. From germline, CDR1 is KGHSH and CDR2 LQKENI. CDR3 length: 14 residues. The V end was cut by 4 bases, the J end by 6 bases, with 14 bases between. DNA of the CDR3: TGTGCCAGCTCACGCGGCTCTAGTATGGATACGCAGTATTTT. Translating gives CASSRGSSMDTQYF. Supplemented by reference TRBV18 and TRBJ2-3, the full variable domain reads NAGVMQNPRHLVRRRGQEARLRCSPMKGHSHVYWYRQLPEEGLKFMVYLQKENIIDESGMPKERFSAEFPKEGPSILRIQQVVRGDSAAYFCASSRGSSMDTQYFGPGTRLTVL.

This clonotype was counted at least ten times. The V and J genes are TRBV6-1 and TRBJ1-2; D is uncertain. The CDR3 runs 10 residues. CDR1 MNHNS and CDR2 SASEGT come from the germline V gene. V was shortened by 7 bases and J by 8 bases, with 8 bases between the two germline ends. CDR3 DNA sequence: TGTGCCAGCATCGGGGTCGGCTACACCTTC. Residues: CASIGVGYTF.

This clonotype was detected a few times. The gene calls are TRBV28 and TRBJ2-7, with D perhaps TRBD1 (6 bases). This CDR3 is 12 amino acids long. In germline, CDR1 is MDHEN, CDR2 SYDVKM. Trimming left V 5 bases short and J 2 bases short, with 7 bases between. DNA for the CDR3: TGTGCCAGCAGTACAGGGACCTACGAGCAGTACTTC. This codes for CASSTGTYEQYF.

This clonotype was found a few times. The chain uses TRBV4-1 and TRBJ1-2; 11 bases are shared with TRBD1. The CDR3 has 18 residues. The germline V gene has CDR1 MGHRA and CDR2 YSYEKL. The V gene end was trimmed by 4 bases and the J gene end by 0 bases; junction bases not matched to a gene: 10. DNA for the CDR3: TGCGCCAGCAGCCTACTAGTCCCGGGACAGGGGGCTAACTATGGCTACACCTTC. Translating gives CASSLLVPGQGANYGYTF.